This T cell receptor (beta chain) was sequenced for a study of blood T cell repertoires in COVID-19. Study in general: Both acute and convalescent COVID-19 samples were obtained from the United States, Italy and Spain. The analysed material was cDNA or gDNA that came from T cells, B-cell-depleted T cells, or PBMCs.

V dropped 3 bases and J dropped 0 bases, with 12 bases sitting between them. The germline gives CDR1 SGHTA, CDR2 FQGNSA. The CDR3 totals 16 residues. How the authors handled the data: Amplified reference gene primers provided the basis for estimating nucleated cell counts. Sequencing used immunoSEQ multiplex PCR; TCRdb keeps in-frame clones, though not all of them. Clonal size and the V and J genes are those of that table, whereas D and trimming came from the DNA. This table has roughly 290,000 clones, around 87% appearing once. The rearrangement links TRBV7-2 to TRBJ2-1; tentatively, D is TRBD2 (6 bases). Sequencing input: peripheral blood. The receptor was derived from a woman between 50 and 59 years old who had recovered from COVID-19. The CDR3 reads CASSLWGGDSYNEQFF. CDR3 sequence (DNA): TGTGCCAGCAGCTTGTGGGGAGGCGACTCCTACAATGAGCAGTTCTTC.